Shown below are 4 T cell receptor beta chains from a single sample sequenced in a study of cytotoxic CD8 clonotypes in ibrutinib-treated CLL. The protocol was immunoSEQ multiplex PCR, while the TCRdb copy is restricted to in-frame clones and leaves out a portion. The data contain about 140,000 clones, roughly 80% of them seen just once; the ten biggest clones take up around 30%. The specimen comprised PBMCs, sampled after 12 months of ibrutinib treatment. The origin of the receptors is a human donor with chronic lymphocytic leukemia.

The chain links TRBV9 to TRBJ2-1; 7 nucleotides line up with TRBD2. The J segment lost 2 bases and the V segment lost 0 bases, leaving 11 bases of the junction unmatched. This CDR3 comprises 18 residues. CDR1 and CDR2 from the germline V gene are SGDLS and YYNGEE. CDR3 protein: CASSVGGGWDYPYNEQFF. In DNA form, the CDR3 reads TGTGCCAGCAGCGTAGGGGGGGGATGGGACTACCCCTACAATGAGCAGTTCTTC.

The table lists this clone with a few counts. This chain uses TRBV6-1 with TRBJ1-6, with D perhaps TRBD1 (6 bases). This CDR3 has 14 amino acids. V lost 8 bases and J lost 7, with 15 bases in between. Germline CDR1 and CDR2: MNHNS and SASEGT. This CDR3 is CASAPGTPNSPLHF. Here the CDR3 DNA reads TGTGCCAGCGCCCCCGGGACACCGAATTCACCCCTCCACTTT.

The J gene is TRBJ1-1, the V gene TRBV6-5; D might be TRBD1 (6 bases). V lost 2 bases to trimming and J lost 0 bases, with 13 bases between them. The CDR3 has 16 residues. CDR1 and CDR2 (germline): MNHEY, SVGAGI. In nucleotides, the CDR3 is TGTGCCAGCAGTTACCTACAGGGACTCATGAACACTGAAGCTTTCTTT. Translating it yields CASSYLQGLMNTEAFF.

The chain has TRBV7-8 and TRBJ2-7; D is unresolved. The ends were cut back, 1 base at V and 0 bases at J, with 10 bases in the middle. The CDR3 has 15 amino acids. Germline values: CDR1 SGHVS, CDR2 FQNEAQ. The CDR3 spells CASSLGRVSSYEQYF. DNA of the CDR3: TGTGCCAGCAGCTTAGGACGGGTAAGCTCCTACGAGCAGTACTTC.